This T cell receptor (beta chain) was obtained from a study of CD8+CD57+ T cells in acquired aplastic anemia. Genomic DNA templated the TCR beta VDJ and CDR3 profiling. TCRdb redid the calling of the reads with MiXCR, one entry per CDR3 protein. The repertoire includes just over 450,000 distinct CDR3 sequences, about a third of them detected once, and less than 0.85% sits in the top ten. In patients chosen for sequencing, flow cytometry had shown CD8+CD57+ cell expansion. This clonotype showed up many times. The CDR3 consists of 14 residues. V was shortened by 3 bases and J by 0 bases, with 9 bases between the two germline ends. The germline V gene encodes CDR1 DFQATT and CDR2 SNEGSKA (reference sequence).

The clonotype comes from a human donor with aplastic anemia. V is TRBV20-1 and J is TRBJ1-5; a weak D match, TRBD1 (5 bases). Source material: sorted CD4+, CD8+, or CD8+CD57+ T cells (not recorded which) from PBMCs. Here the CDR3 DNA reads TGCAGTGCTAGGGACATATATAGCAATCAGCCCCAGCATTTT. This gives the protein CSARDIYSNQPQHF.